This record looks at one T cell receptor (beta chain) sequence and its context. This CDR3 has 16 residues. The V and J ends lost 2 bases and 5 bases, in that order; junction bases with no gene match: 10. Per germline, CDR1 KGHSH and CDR2 LQKENI. These data come from a study of blood T cell repertoires in COVID-19. Study-wide context: T cells, B-cell-depleted T cells, or PBMCs provided the cDNA or gDNA that served as material.

Measured with immunoSEQ multiplex PCR; TCRdb has only the in-frame clones, and not every one. The repertoire holds under 300,000 clones, 83% seen once, with more than 5.5% in the top ten. The sequencing sample was made of peripheral blood. The chain recombines TRBV18 with TRBJ2-5, with 8 positions matching TRBD1. The TCR originated in a human donor in a cohort sampled during active COVID-19. The CDR3 reads CASSPGTGRSQETQYF. In DNA form, the CDR3 reads TGTGCCAGCTCACCAGGGACAGGCCGGAGCCAGGAGACCCAGTACTTC.